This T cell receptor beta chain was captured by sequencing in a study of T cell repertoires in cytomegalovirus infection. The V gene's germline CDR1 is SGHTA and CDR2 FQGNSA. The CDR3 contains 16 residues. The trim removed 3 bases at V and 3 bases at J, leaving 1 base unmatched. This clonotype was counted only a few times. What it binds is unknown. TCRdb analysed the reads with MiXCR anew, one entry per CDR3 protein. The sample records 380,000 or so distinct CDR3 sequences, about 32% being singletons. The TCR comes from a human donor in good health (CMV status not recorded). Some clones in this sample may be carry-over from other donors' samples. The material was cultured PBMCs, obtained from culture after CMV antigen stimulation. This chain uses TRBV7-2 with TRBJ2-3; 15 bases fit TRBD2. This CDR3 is CASSFGTSGGTDTQYF. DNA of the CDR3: TGTGCCAGCAGCTTCGGGACTAGCGGGGGGACAGATACGCAGTATTTT.